Shown below are 15 T cell receptor beta chains from a single sample sequenced in a study of CD8 T cells in ankylosing spondylitis. Whole-study findings and limits: Several highly homologous variants formed a TCR beta motif that appeared characteristic of ankylosing spondylitis blood.

These receptors are not linked to any known antigen. TCRdb reanalysed the 5' RACE reads using MiXCR and keeps one entry per CDR3 protein. Of 400,000 or so distinct CDR3 sequences in the sample, 25% to 30% were seen once. The sample comprised blood, either unsorted or a sorted T cell fraction (not recorded which). These receptors were obtained from a male donor with ankylosing spondylitis.

The sample holds one count of this clonotype. The chain combines TRBV20-1 with TRBJ2-5; D not resolved. Germline V gives CDR1 DFQATT, CDR2 SNEGSKA (reference sequence). The CDR3 runs 11 residues. V lost 6 bases and J lost 7, with 12 bases in between. The CDR3 here is CSATSVGTQYF. In nucleotides, the CDR3 is TGCAGTGCCACGTCCGTGGGGACCCAGTACTTC.

This clonotype was seen only a few times. V gene TRBV5-1 combines with J gene TRBJ1-2, with 9 bases aligning to TRBD1. Unmatched junction bases numbered 7, after V lost 4 bases and J lost 3 bases. There are 15 residues in the CDR3. The germline gives CDR1 SGHRS, CDR2 YFSETQ. The CDR3 reads CASSPKTGGDYGYTF. Here the CDR3 DNA reads TGCGCCAGCAGCCCGAAGACAGGGGGGGACTATGGCTACACCTTC. Full variable domain (rest looked up from reference TRBV5-1 and TRBJ1-2): KAGVTQTPRYLIKTRGQQVTLSCSPISGHRSVSWYQQTPGQGLQFLFEYFSETQRNKGNFPGRFSGRQFSNSRSEMNVSTLELGDSALYLCASSPKTGGDYGYTFGSGTRLTVV.

V is TRBV29-1 and J is TRBJ1-6; 7 bases agree with TRBD1. CDR1 is SQVTM, CDR2 ANQGSEA, per germline. The length of the CDR3 is 13 residues. The V and J ends lost 6 bases and 8 bases, in that order; junction bases with no gene match: 7. In DNA form, the CDR3 reads TGCAGCGTAGCCGGGACAGTGGATTCACCCCTCCACTTT. Protein: CSVAGTVDSPLHF.

This clonotype came up many times. This chain joins TRBV14 and TRBJ1-2; 8 positions match TRBD1. This CDR3 has 14 amino acids. Unmatched junction bases numbered 3, after V lost 4 bases and J lost 2 bases. The germline V gene has CDR1 SGHDN and CDR2 FVKESK. This chain's CDR3 is CASSPRQGNYGYTF. The CDR3 DNA follows: TGTGCCAGCAGCCCCCGACAGGGGAACTATGGCTACACCTTC.

The gene calls are TRBV6-4 and TRBJ2-3; 14 nucleotides line up with TRBD2. CDR3 length: 19 residues. Trimming cost V 6 bases and J 2 bases; bases outside gene matches: 13. The V gene's germline CDR1 is MRHNA and CDR2 SNTAGT. Here the CDR3 reads CASRTDTLGLAGVTDTQYF. The CDR3 nucleotides read TGTGCCAGCAGGACCGACACCCTGGGACTAGCGGGAGTCACAGATACGCAGTATTTT.

This clonotype has a count of ten or more. The chain uses TRBV28 and TRBJ2-7; D is ambiguous. Germline assignment: CDR1 MDHEN and CDR2 SYDVKM. The CDR3 is made up of 11 amino acids. Trimming shortened V by 5 bases and J by 6 bases, and 8 bases separated the two germline ends. The CDR3 coding sequence is TGTGCCAGCAGTACTCTACGCGAGCAGTACGTC. Its protein product is CASSTLREQYV.

The chain joins TRBV5-1 to TRBJ2-1; tentatively, D is TRBD2 (5 bases). The CDR3 covers 16 residues. From germline, CDR1 is SGHRS and CDR2 YFSETQ. Trimming took off 3 bases at V and 7 bases at J, with 20 bases between the two ends. The CDR3 spells CASSSLALGSRNEQFF. In DNA, the CDR3 is TGCGCCAGCAGCTCCCTAGCCCTAGGGTCGCGAAATGAGCAGTTCTTC.

This clonotype turned up a few times. V gene TRBV12-3 or TRBV12-4 combines with J gene TRBJ2-5; unclear D gene. The CDR3 sequence is 11 residues long. The ends were cut back, 6 bases at V and 7 bases at J, with 9 bases in the middle. CDR3: CASSSLRTQYF. DNA for the CDR3: TGTGCCAGCAGCTCTCTGAGGACCCAGTACTTC.

V and J are TRBV12-3 or TRBV12-4 and TRBJ2-1; TRBD2 aligns across 10 bases. The CDR3 contains 14 residues. The ends lost 6 bases at V and 4 bases at J; junction bases unmatched: 3. The CDR3 sequence is CASSSSGGYNEQFF. The CDR3 nucleotides are TGTGCCAGCAGCAGTAGCGGGGGGTACAATGAGCAGTTCTTC.

This clonotype was detected only a few times. The chain combines TRBV5-1 with TRBJ2-3; 8 bases are shared with TRBD1. Germline trimming cut 0 bases from V and 6 bases from J; bases unmatched to any gene: 6. Germline assignment: CDR1 SGHRS and CDR2 YFSETQ. This CDR3 spans 15 amino acids. The CDR3 bases are TGCGCCAGCAGCTTGGGGGCAGGGGGCAGCGATACGCAGTATTTT. Its translation: CASSLGAGGSDTQYF.

This clonotype was observed a handful of times. The rearrangement uses TRBV6-1 and TRBJ2-3; 8 bases align to TRBD2. Germline-derived CDR1 and CDR2 are MNHNS and SASEGT. Trimming took 9 bases from V and 5 from J; bases not matched to a gene: 7. The CDR3 extends over 13 amino acids. CDR3: CASDPAGGDTQYF. In DNA, the CDR3 is TGTGCCAGTGACCCGGCGGGAGGAGATACGCAGTATTTT.

This clonotype was detected only a few times. This chain links TRBV25-1 with TRBJ1-1; D gene unclear. This CDR3 has 15 residues. CDR1 and CDR2 (germline): MGHDK, SYGVNS. Trimming cost V 4 bases and J 0 bases, with 12 bases left between them. CDR3 in amino acids: CASSVQGNLNTEAFF. The CDR3 DNA is TGTGCCAGCAGTGTCCAAGGGAATCTGAACACTGAAGCTTTCTTT.

This clonotype appeared a few times. This may arise from a read error, as a much more abundant clone is one base away. The genes are TRBV7-9 and TRBJ2-3; no clear D gene. The V gene's germline CDR1 is SEHNR and CDR2 FQNEAQ (reference sequence). The CDR3 contains 11 residues. The chain's CDR3 is CATSPTDTQYF. The CDR3 nucleotides are TGTGCCACCAGCCCCACAGATACGCAGTATTTT.

The chain employs TRBV6-1 and TRBJ1-2; unclear D gene. The V and J ends lost 6 bases and 8 bases respectively, with 10 bases between them. From germline, CDR1 is MNHNS and CDR2 SASEGT. The CDR3 consists of 11 residues. CDR3 DNA: TGTGCCAGCAGGCTGAATGGAGGCTACACCTTC. This encodes CASRLNGGYTF.

This clonotype was found many times. The genes are TRBV5-1 and TRBJ2-1; 7 nucleotides agree with TRBD1. Unmatched junction bases numbered 6, after V lost 1 base and J lost 5 bases. Germline V gives CDR1 SGHRS, CDR2 YFSETQ. This CDR3 spans 15 amino acids. CDR3 residues: CASSLRGGANNEQFF. In DNA form, the CDR3 reads TGCGCCAGCAGCTTGAGAGGGGGCGCCAACAATGAGCAGTTCTTC. Complete variable domain (other parts from reference TRBV5-1 and TRBJ2-1): KAGVTQTPRYLIKTRGQQVTLSCSPISGHRSVSWYQQTPGQGLQFLFEYFSETQRNKGNFPGRFSGRQFSNSRSEMNVSTLELGDSALYLCASSLRGGANNEQFFGPGTRLTVL.